Detailed here is one TCR beta chain. This entry belongs to a study of cytomegalovirus exposure and HLA in healthy donors. The germline V gene encodes CDR1 LGHNA and CDR2 YSLEER. The CDR3 consists of 15 residues. V dropped 0 bases and J dropped 0 bases, with 7 bases sitting between them. PCR used 60 Vbeta primers and 13 Jbeta primers. Repertoires were generated with immunoSEQ multiplex PCR, while TCRdb's copy carries only in-frame clones and drops some. Among approximately 220,000 clones listed, about three quarters were seen once. V is TRBV4-3 and J is TRBJ2-3, with no clear D. This TCR derives from a male donor in good health and CMV-seronegative. The sample was PBMCs. This CDR3 is CASSQEGISTDTQYF. CDR3 coding DNA: TGCGCCAGCAGCCAAGAGGGCATTAGCACAGATACGCAGTATTTT.